This is a list of T cell receptor beta chains from one sample in a study of T cell responses to AZD1222 COVID-19 vaccine. Libraries were prepared by immunoSEQ multiplex PCR; TCRdb keeps only in-frame clonotypes and omits some of them. Of around 92,000 clones listed, more than 75% are singletons. Sequencing was performed on peripheral blood, taken on day 0 of AZD1222 vaccination. All receptors come from an adult in good health. Each CDR3 is given with its conserved first and last residue. Fields, in order: J gene, clone size, V gene, D gene, CDR3 protein, CDR3 DNA. D genes are given only for firm matches. Rows may omit the clone size; those that give it use once, few, many or a size class.

J: TRBJ1-6; size: NA; V: TRBV18; D: TRBD1; CDR3: CASSPLQGANSPLHF; DNA: TGTGCCAGCTCACCCCTACAGGGGGCCAATTCACCCCTCCACTTT
J: TRBJ2-7; size: NA; V: TRBV7-3; D: NA; CDR3: CASSLEVAGAEQYF; DNA: TGTGCCAGCAGCCTGGAAGTGGCAGGAGCCGAGCAGTACTTC
J: TRBJ1-3; size: once; V: TRBV5-8; D: NA; CDR3: CASSLTGALGNTIYF; DNA: TGTGCCAGCAGCTTGACAGGTGCCTTGGGAAACACCATATATTTT
J: TRBJ1-2; size: few; V: TRBV7-2; D: TRBD1; CDR3: CASSPRRTGLDYGYTF; DNA: TGTGCCAGCAGCCCAAGACGGACAGGGCTTGACTATGGCTACACCTTC
J: TRBJ1-1; size: NA; V: TRBV5-1; D: NA; CDR3: CASSPTVGSTEAFF; DNA: TGCGCCAGCAGCCCCACAGTTGGTAGCACTGAAGCTTTCTTT
J: TRBJ1-4; size: NA; V: TRBV14; D: NA; CDR3: CASSQYTATNEKLFF; DNA: TGTGCCAGCAGCCAGTACACCGCAACTAATGAAAAACTGTTTTTT
J: TRBJ2-3; size: NA; V: TRBV6-5; D: NA; CDR3: CASRLQILSTDTQYF; DNA: TGTGCCAGCAGGCTCCAGATTTTAAGCACAGATACGCAGTATTTT
J: TRBJ1-5; size: NA; V: TRBV24-1; D: NA; CDR3: CATSAGRGSNQPQHF; DNA: TGTGCCACCAGTGCGGGGAGGGGCAGCAATCAGCCCCAGCATTTT
J: TRBJ1-4; size: NA; V: TRBV5-1; D: NA; CDR3: CASSLAPPATNEKLFF; DNA: TGCGCCAGCAGCTTGGCCCCACCTGCAACTAATGAAAAACTGTTTTTT
J: TRBJ1-3; size: once; V: TRBV5-6; D: TRBD1; CDR3: CASSLWGRGLRNTIYF; DNA: TGTGCCAGCAGCCTGTGGGGCAGGGGGCTGAGAAACACCATATATTTT
J: TRBJ1-1; size: NA; V: TRBV6-5; D: NA; CDR3: CASPKGGTLNTEAFF; DNA: TGTGCCAGCCCGAAGGGGGGGACACTGAACACTGAAGCTTTCTTT
J: TRBJ2-2; size: NA; V: TRBV7-7; D: TRBD1; CDR3: CASSFGQGSGELFF; DNA: TGTGCTAGCAGCTTCGGACAGGGATCCGGGGAGCTGTTTTTT
J: TRBJ1-4; size: NA; V: TRBV19; D: NA; CDR3: CASRPWATNEKLFF; DNA: TGTGCCAGTAGGCCGTGGGCAACTAATGAAAAACTGTTTTTT
J: TRBJ1-1; size: NA; V: TRBV10-3; D: TRBD1; CDR3: CAIRGQGEGTEAFF; DNA: TGTGCCATCAGGGGACAGGGAGAGGGTACTGAAGCTTTCTTT
J: TRBJ2-2; size: NA; V: TRBV5-1; D: NA; CDR3: CASSLVSGGGTGELFF; DNA: TGCGCCAGCAGCTTGGTTTCGGGGGGCGGCACCGGGGAGCTGTTTTTT
J: TRBJ2-7; size: NA; V: TRBV19; D: TRBD1; CDR3: CASRPGTGPYEQYF; DNA: TGTGCCAGTAGGCCCGGGACAGGGCCCTACGAGCAGTACTTC
J: TRBJ2-1; size: few; V: TRBV6-5; D: TRBD1; CDR3: CASTRQGTNEQFF; DNA: TGTGCCAGCACCCGACAGGGGACAAATGAGCAGTTCTTC
J: TRBJ1-4; size: NA; V: TRBV28; D: NA; CDR3: CASSPTLGVTDEKLFF; DNA: TGTGCCAGCAGTCCCACCCTCGGGGTAACGGATGAAAAACTGTTTTTT
J: TRBJ2-7; size: NA; V: TRBV7-2; D: TRBD1; CDR3: CASSLGDRGGPPYEQYF; DNA: TGTGCCAGCAGCTTAGGGGACAGGGGAGGGCCTCCCTACGAGCAGTACTTC
J: TRBJ1-6; size: NA; V: TRBV7-2; D: NA; CDR3: CASSTRLQRYNSPLHF; DNA: TGTGCCAGCAGCACCCGTCTTCAACGCTATAATTCACCCCTCCACTTT
J: TRBJ1-1; size: NA; V: TRBV9; D: TRBD1; CDR3: CASGTVNTEAFF; DNA: TGTGCCAGCGGGACAGTGAACACTGAAGCTTTCTTT
J: TRBJ1-6; size: NA; V: TRBV7-2; D: TRBD1; CDR3: CASSFFGAGTGNSPLHF; DNA: TGTGCCAGCAGCTTTTTTGGGGCCGGGACAGGGAATTCACCCCTCCACTTT
J: TRBJ2-3; size: NA; V: TRBV7-2; D: NA; CDR3: CASSSHPVGQYF; DNA: TGTGCCAGCAGCTCCCACCCAGTGGGGCAGTATTTT
J: TRBJ2-1; size: NA; V: TRBV7-2; D: TRBD2; CDR3: CASSSKGIRGGSYNEQFF; DNA: TGTGCCAGCAGCTCAAAAGGGATCCGGGGGGGCTCCTACAATGAGCAGTTCTTC